This T cell receptor (beta chain) was identified in a study of naive and memory T cell subsets. This clonotype was seen repeatedly, ten times or more. The library had UMIs added by 3' ligation of an oligonucleotide to TCR cDNA. The CDR3 consists of 14 residues. Germline V gives CDR1 SNHLY, CDR2 FYNNEI. Trimming removed 7 bases at V and 1 base at J, with 13 bases between. Amplification of ligated cDNA took four PCR rounds with SP2 and nested alpha and beta constant primers. Via MiXCR, TCRdb re-called the 5' RACE reads, giving one row per CDR3 protein. The sample lists 55,000 to 70,000 distinct CDR3 sequences, 6% to 8.5% seen once, with just over 9.5% in the top ten.

The V and J genes are TRBV2 and TRBJ1-1, with D hard to call. The sequence was collected from a female donor in good health. The CDR3 here is CASKEEGGNTEAFF. The CDR3, as DNA: TGTGCCAGCAAGGAGGAGGGCGGGAACACTGAAGCTTTCTTT.